Listed below are T cell receptor beta chains from one sample, sequenced in a study of T cell responses to AZD1222 COVID-19 vaccine. Sequenced by immunoSEQ multiplex PCR; TCRdb stores in-frame clones only, minus some. In the table there are 95,000 to 150,000 clones, 90% of which are singletons. The sequences come from peripheral blood, collected on day 0 of MenACWY control vaccination. All receptors derive from an adult in good health. Each CDR3 is given without its conserved first and last residue. Each record gives: V gene, CDR3 protein.

>TRBV19
ASSIVLRDEQF
>TRBV5-8
ASSWEGRPQPQH
>TRBV6-5
ASSYTGTGIGELF
>TRBV6-5
ASSYSGQGGKKLF
>TRBV11-2
ASSLTSGRENEQF
>TRBV4-1
ASSQRHDGSNQPQH
>TRBV6-4
ASSDSSQGINSPLH
>TRBV12-3/TRBV12-4
ASSFGDTQY
>TRBV27
ASSSLRDPVPYGYT
>TRBV28
ASSTAGLANNEQF
>TRBV27
ASGKGETQY
>TRBV4-3
ASSQGRTGRDTEAF
>TRBV2
ASSEAGSTDTQY
>TRBV7-3
ASSLGLGDEQF
>TRBV29-1
SVSTSGRGYNEQF
>TRBV6-2/TRBV6-3
ASSRVPAGSTDTQY
>TRBV7-3
ASSLGGTTYNEQF
>TRBV7-6
ASSLESPAAEQY
>TRBV6-1
ASSDRRGTGIYEQY
>TRBV2
ASKKDSSYEQY
>TRBV18
ASSPQALNEKLF
>TRBV7-9
ASRAGTDTQY
>TRBV19
ASLRQGAGNTIY
>TRBV27
ASSYTEKGTVEQY
>TRBV18
ASSPLRTSGTNRQETQY